This TCR beta chain was identified in a study of T-cell reconstitution after alpha-beta-depleted transplantation in children (dated by TCRdb to 2016 to 2017). A note on the overall study: The study quantitatively tracked T-cell immune reconstitution after TCRalphabeta/CD19-depleted allogeneic hematopoietic cell transplantation in children using TCR repertoire profiling. Beyond this particular receptor, the publication reports: The apparently early alphabetaT-cell count recovery about two months after transplant was reportedly dependent on only several hundred rapidly expanded clones derived from non-depleted graft cells. In some patients, the high TCRbeta diversity seen at day 60 was put down to recipient T cells and intrathymic progenitors that had survived conditioning. Hyperexpanded clone frequencies declined over subsequent months; after one year, T-cell counts and TCRbeta diversity were mostly attributed to newly produced T cells.

Sequences ENHRY (CDR1) and SYGVKD (CDR2) are obtained from the germline V gene. Including cysteine and phenylalanine, the CDR3 has 15 amino acids. Only the CDR3 DNA is retained, 45 bases long and in frame from the first base. Between the V and J ends, shortened by 0 bases and 2 bases respectively, the junction contains 9 bases. The receptor library was made with PCR. The sample was run on an Illumina HiSeq 2500. To normalize quantification of the TCRbeta repertoire, the TCR libraries were built with molecular barcoding that relied on unique molecular identifiers. TCRdb passed the public sequencing reads through fastp at Q25 and MiXCR, retaining productive beta sequences. Rows with one shared CDR3 protein collapse into an entry with the most common genes and DNA. This sample has approximately 98,000 distinct CDR3 sequences in its table, and about 6.5% of those were observed once. The ten largest clones add up to 23% of the sample.

What this sample's treatment or condition label stands for: allogeneic hematopoietic cell transplantation with graft depleted of TCRalphabeta T cells and CD19 B cells. TCRalphabeta/CD19-depleted allogeneic hematopoietic cell grafts were given to the transplant recipients, all of whom were children. This clonotype was recorded at least ten times. The antigen it binds to is not known. No base-level quality is on record; no much larger clone is a single base apart. This clonotype was obtained from a male patient aged 2-15 years who had a stem cell transplant for acute lymphoblastic leukemia, so the T cells may come from the graft donor. Recombination joined TRBV10-3 with TRBJ2-3; the D gene could be either TRBD1 or TRBD2, each agreeing at 5 bases. The sequencing used PBMCs, mostly from graft donor cells, collected 360 days after TCRalphabeta/CD19-depleted stem cell transplant. The nucleotides are TGTGCCATCAGTGAGTCCGGGACCGACACAGATACGCAGTATTTT. The encoded protein is CAISESGTDTDTQYF.